Listed here is a single T cell receptor beta chain. The data are from a study of blood T cell repertoires in COVID-19. As for the study in general: From T cells, B-cell-depleted T cells, or PBMCs came the material, which was cDNA or gDNA.

In the original processing: Estimated nucleated cell counts came from reference gene primer amplification. Measured with immunoSEQ multiplex PCR; TCRdb has only the in-frame clones, and not every one. The DNA gave D and trimming, while V, J and clone size come from that table. The sample has 250,000 to 350,000 clones, 75% to 90% seen once. This TCR was sampled from a woman in her forties or fifties who had recovered from COVID-19. The material sequenced was peripheral blood.

CDR3 DNA sequence: TGTGCCTGGAGTGCGAGGGGGTCCAACAGGGAGTGGACTGAAGCTTTCTTT. Its translation: CAWSARGSNREWTEAFF. V is TRBV30 and J is TRBJ1-1; D is possibly TRBD1 (6 bases). Germline V gives CDR1 GTSNPN, CDR2 SVGIG (reference sequence). The V and J ends lost 1 base and 5 bases respectively, with 23 bases between them. The CDR3 is made up of 17 amino acids.